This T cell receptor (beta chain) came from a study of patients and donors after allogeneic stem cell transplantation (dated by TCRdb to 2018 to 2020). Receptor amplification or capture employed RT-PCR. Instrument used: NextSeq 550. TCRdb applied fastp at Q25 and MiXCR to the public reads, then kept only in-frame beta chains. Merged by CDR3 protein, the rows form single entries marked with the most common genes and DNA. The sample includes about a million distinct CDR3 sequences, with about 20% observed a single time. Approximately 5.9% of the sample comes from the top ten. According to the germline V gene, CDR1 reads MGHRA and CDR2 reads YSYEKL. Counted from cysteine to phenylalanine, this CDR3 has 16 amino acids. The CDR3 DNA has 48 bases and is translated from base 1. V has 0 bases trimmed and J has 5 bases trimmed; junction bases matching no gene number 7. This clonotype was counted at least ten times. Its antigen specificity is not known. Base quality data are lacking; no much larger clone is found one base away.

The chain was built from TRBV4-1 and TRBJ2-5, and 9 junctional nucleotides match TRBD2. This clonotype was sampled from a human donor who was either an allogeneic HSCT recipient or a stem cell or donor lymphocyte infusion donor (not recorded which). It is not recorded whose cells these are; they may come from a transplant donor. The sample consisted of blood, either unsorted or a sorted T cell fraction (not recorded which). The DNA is TGCGCCAGCAGCCAAGACTTCAGCGGGGGGCGGGAGACCCAGTACTTC. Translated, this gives CASSQDFSGGRETQYF.